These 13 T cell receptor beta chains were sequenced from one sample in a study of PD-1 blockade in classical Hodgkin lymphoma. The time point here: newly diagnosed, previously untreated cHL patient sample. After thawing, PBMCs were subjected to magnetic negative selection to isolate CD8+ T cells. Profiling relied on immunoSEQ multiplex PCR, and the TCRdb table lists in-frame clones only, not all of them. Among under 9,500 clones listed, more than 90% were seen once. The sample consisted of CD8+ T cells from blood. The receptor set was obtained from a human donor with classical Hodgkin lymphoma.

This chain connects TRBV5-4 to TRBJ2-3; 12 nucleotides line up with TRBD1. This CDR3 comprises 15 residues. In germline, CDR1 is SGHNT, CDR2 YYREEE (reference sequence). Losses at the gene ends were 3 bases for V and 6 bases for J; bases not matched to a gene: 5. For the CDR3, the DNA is TGTGCCAGCAGCTCCGGGACAGGGGGCAGCGATACGCAGTATTTT. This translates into CASSSGTGGSDTQYF.

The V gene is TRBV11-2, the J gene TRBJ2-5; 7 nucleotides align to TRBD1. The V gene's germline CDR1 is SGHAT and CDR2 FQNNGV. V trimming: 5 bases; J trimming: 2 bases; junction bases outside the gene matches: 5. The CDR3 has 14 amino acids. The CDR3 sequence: CASSPRDRQETQYF. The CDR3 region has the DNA TGTGCCAGCAGCCCCCGGGACAGACAAGAGACCCAGTACTTC.

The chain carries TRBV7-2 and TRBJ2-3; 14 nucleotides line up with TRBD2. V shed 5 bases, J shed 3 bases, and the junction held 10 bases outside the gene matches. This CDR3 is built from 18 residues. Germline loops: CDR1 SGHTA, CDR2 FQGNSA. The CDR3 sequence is CASSHPRTSGGRTDTQYF. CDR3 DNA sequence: TGTGCCAGCAGCCATCCCCGGACTAGCGGGGGGAGGACAGATACGCAGTATTTT.

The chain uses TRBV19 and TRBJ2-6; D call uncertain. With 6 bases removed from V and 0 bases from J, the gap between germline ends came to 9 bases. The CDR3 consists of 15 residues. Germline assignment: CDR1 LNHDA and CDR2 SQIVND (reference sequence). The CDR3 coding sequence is TGTGCCAGTAGCATCGGATACTCTGGGGCCAACGTCCTGACTTTC. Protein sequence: CASSIGYSGANVLTF. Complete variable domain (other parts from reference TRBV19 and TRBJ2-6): DGGITQSPKYLFRKEGQNVTLSCEQNLNHDAMYWYRQDPGQGLRLIYYSQIVNDFQKGDIAEGYSVSREKKESFPLTVTSAQKNPTAFYLCASSIGYSGANVLTFGAGSRLTVL.

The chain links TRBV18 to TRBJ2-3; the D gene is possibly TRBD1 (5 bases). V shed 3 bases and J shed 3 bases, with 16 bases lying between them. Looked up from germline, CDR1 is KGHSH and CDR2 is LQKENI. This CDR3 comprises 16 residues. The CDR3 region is CASSPPTDPRTDTQYF. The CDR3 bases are TGTGCCAGCTCACCCCCGACAGATCCTAGGACAGATACGCAGTATTTT.

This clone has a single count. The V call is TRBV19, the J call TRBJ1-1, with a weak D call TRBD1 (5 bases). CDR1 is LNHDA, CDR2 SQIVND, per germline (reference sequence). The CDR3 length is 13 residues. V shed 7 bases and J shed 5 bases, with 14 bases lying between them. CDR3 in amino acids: CASISFRATEAFF. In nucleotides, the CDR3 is TGTGCCAGTATCTCTTTCAGGGCGACTGAAGCTTTCTTT.

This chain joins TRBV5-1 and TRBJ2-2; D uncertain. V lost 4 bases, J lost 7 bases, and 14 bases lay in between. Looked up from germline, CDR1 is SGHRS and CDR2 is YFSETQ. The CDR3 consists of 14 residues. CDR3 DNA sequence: TGCGCCAGCAGCCCAAGCACAGTATTCGGGGAGCTGTTTTTT. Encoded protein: CASSPSTVFGELFF.

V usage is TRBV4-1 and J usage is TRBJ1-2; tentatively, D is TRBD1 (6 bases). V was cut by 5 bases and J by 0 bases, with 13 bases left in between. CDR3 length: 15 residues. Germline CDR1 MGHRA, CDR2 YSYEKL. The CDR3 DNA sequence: TGCGCCAGCAGCTTAATGACAGGAGCTAACTATGGCTACACCTTC. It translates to CASSLMTGANYGYTF.

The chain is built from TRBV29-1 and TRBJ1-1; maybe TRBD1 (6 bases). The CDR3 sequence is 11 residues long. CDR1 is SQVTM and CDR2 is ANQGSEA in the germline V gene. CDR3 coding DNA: TGCATGGCAGGGGAAGGCACTGAAGCTTTCTTT. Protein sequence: CMAGEGTEAFF. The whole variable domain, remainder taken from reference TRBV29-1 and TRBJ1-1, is SAVISQKPSRDICQRGTSLTIQCQVDSQVTMMFWYRQQPGQSLTLIATANQGSEATYESGFVIDKFPISRPNLTFSTLTVSNMSPEDSSIYLCMAGEGTEAFFGQGTRLTVV.

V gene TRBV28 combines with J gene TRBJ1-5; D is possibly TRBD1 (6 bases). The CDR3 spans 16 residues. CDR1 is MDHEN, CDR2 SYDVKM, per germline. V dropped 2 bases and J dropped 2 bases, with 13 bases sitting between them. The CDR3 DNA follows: TGTGCCAGCAGTTTAAGGGGGGGCTCACGCAATCAGCCCCAGCATTTT. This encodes CASSLRGGSRNQPQHF.

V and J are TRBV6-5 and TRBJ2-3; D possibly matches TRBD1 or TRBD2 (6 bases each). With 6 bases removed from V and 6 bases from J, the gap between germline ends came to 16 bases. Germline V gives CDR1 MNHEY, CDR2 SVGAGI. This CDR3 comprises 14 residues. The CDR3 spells CASSPAGGGDTQYF. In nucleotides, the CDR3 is TGTGCCAGCAGCCCCGCCGGGGGCGGGGATACGCAGTATTTT.

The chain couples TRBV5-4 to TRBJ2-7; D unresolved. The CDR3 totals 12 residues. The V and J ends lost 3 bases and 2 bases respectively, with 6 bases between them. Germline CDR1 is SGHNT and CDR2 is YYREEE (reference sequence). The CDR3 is CASSSDTYEQYF. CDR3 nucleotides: TGTGCCAGCAGCTCGGATACCTACGAGCAGTACTTC.

The CDR3 nucleotides read TGTGCCAGCAGCTTGCCAGGGGGGGAGTACGAGCAGTACTTC. Translation gives CASSLPGGEYEQYF. The chain carries TRBV5-4 and TRBJ2-7; tentatively, D is TRBD1 or TRBD2 (7 bases each). The CDR3 is 14 residues long. The V and J ends lost 1 base and 4 bases respectively, with 12 bases between them. The germline CDR1 and CDR2 sequences are SGHNT and YYREEE (reference sequence).